This T cell receptor (beta chain) was profiled in a study of T cells in Graves' hyperthyroidism and ophthalmopathy. Study observations and caveats: In the analysis, a 13 V-J model separated ophthalmopathy from stable hyperthyroidism. Blood also contained most expanded thyroid clonotypes above 0.001.

For this clonotype: Its matching antigen is unknown.

The CDR3 covers 13 residues. Germline loops: CDR1 ENHRY, CDR2 SYGVKD. V lost 10 bases and J 6 bases, leaving 15 bases between the germline ends. TCR beta CDR3 sequences were amplified from RNA transcripts. The TCR CDR3 first-round RT-PCR relied on the HTBI primer set. MiXCR, run by TCRdb on the multiplex PCR reads, gives a single entry per CDR3 protein. The sample shows more than 500,000 distinct CDR3 sequences, more than 45% of them seen only once. The TCR sequence derives from an adult woman with Graves' disease, either hyperthyroidism or ophthalmopathy (not recorded which). This rearrangement joins TRBV10-3 to TRBJ2-2, with D possibly matching TRBD1 (5 bases). The specimen sequenced was peripheral blood or thyroid tissue (not recorded which). CDR3 protein: CATKGEMAGELFF. The CDR3 coding sequence is TGTGCCACCAAAGGGGAAATGGCCGGGGAGCTGTTTTTT.